These T cell receptor beta chains were read from a single sample in a study of blood T cell repertoires in COVID-19. Some clones are missing from TCRdb's copy, which holds only in-frame ones; the method was immunoSEQ multiplex PCR. Of 200,000 or so clones listed, around 86% are singletons. Sequencing used peripheral blood. These receptors all come from a man at least 80 years old with acute or convalescent COVID-19. CDR3s include the opening cysteine and the closing phenylalanine or tryptophan. D genes are given only for firm matches. Rows give clone size only sometimes, using once, few, many, or a class for an expanded clone.

TRBV6-5	TRBD1	TRBJ2-7	-	TGTGCCAGCAGTTACTTCGGACAGGGGGCTCCCCTCGAGCAGTACTTC	CASSYFGQGAPLEQYF
TRBV7-6	-	TRBJ1-4	-	TGTGCCAGCAGCTTAGTTACTGTAGCAGCAACTAATGAAAAACTGTTTTTT	CASSLVTVAATNEKLFF
TRBV4-3	TRBD1	TRBJ1-6	-	TGCGCCAGCAGCCAAGAAAGGACAGGCGCATTCTATAATTCACCCCTCCACTTT	CASSQERTGAFYNSPLHF
TRBV7-9	TRBD1	TRBJ2-5	-	TGTGCCAGCAGCCAATACAGGGGACGGGAGACCCAGTACTTC	CASSQYRGRETQYF
TRBV5-1	-	TRBJ2-1	-	TGCGCCAGCAGGCCGACGGGACTTTCCTACAATGAGCAGTTCTTC	CASRPTGLSYNEQFF
TRBV7-2	TRBD1	TRBJ1-5	-	TGTGCCAGCAGCTTAGGACAGGGGGAGAAGCCCCAGCATTTT	CASSLGQGEKPQHF
TRBV5-4	-	TRBJ2-3	few	TGTGCCAGCAGCTTGATGGGTCGGGGAGTTAGCACAGATACGCAGTATTTT	CASSLMGRGVSTDTQYF
TRBV12-5	TRBD1	TRBJ2-3	-	TGTGCTAGTGTAAGGGACAGGGGTGCAGATACGCAGTATTTT	CASVRDRGADTQYF
TRBV6-5	-	TRBJ1-2	-	TGTGCCAGCAGACCACCGGGACGGGGGGAAGGCTACACCTTC	CASRPPGRGEGYTF
TRBV3-1/TRBV3-2	TRBD1	TRBJ1-3	-	TGTGCCAGCAGCCCTCCCGGGACAGTCTCTGGAAACACCATATATTTT	CASSPPGTVSGNTIYF
TRBV2	-	TRBJ2-1	once	TGTGCCAGCAGGCCAGACTACAATGAGCAGTTCTTC	CASRPDYNEQFF
TRBV18	TRBD1	TRBJ1-2	-	TGTGCCAGCTCACCATCCGGGACAGGGCGAGGCTACACCTTC	CASSPSGTGRGYTF
TRBV12-3/TRBV12-4	-	TRBJ2-3	-	TGTGCCAGCAGTTCGGACAGAACCACTGAGTATTTT	CASSSDRTTEYF
TRBV3-1/TRBV3-2	-	TRBJ2-1	-	TGTGCCAGCAGCCGCCCCAGGGGCCTTTCGAGATACAATGAGCAGTTCTTC	CASSRPRGLSRYNEQFF
TRBV28	-	TRBJ2-7	-	TGTGCCGCGGGCAGGGGCTACGAGCAGTACTTC	CAAGRGYEQYF
TRBV18	TRBD2	TRBJ2-1	-	TGTGCCAGCTCCCCACAGCGGGAGGCTTACAATGAGCAGTTCTTC	CASSPQREAYNEQFF
TRBV11-3	TRBD2	TRBJ2-1	once	TGTGCCAGCAGCTTTACGACTAGCGGAGGGAAAGGAGAGCAGTTCTTC	CASSFTTSGGKGEQFF
TRBV3-1/TRBV3-2	-	TRBJ2-3	large	TGTGCCAGCAGCCTAGCCACAGATACGCAGTATTTT	CASSLATDTQYF
TRBV6-5	TRBD2	TRBJ2-3	-	TGTGCCAGCAGTTGGGGACTAGCGGACACAGATACGCAGTATTTT	CASSWGLADTDTQYF
TRBV9	TRBD2	TRBJ2-7	few	TGTGCCAGCGGGAGGGACCTCTACGAGCAGTACTTC	CASGRDLYEQYF
TRBV27	-	TRBJ2-7	-	TGTGCCAGCAGTCCCCTCGACAGCGTCTACGTCCAGCAGTACTTC	CASSPLDSVYVQQYF
TRBV24-1	-	TRBJ1-4	-	TGTGCCACCAGTCCCGGACAGTATTCGGGAGAAAAACTGTTTTTT	CATSPGQYSGEKLFF
TRBV5-1	-	TRBJ1-2	-	TGCGCCAGCAGCTTCGACAGATACGGCTACACCTTC	CASSFDRYGYTF
TRBV27	TRBD1	TRBJ2-1	-	TGTGCCAGCAGTTCAACCGGGACAGGGAACAATGAGCAGTTCTTC	CASSSTGTGNNEQFF
TRBV2	-	TRBJ2-2	-	TGTGCCAGCAGTAGGTCCTGGGCTATCACCGGGGAGCTGTTTTTT	CASSRSWAITGELFF
TRBV24-1	-	TRBJ1-5	-	TGTGCCACCAGTGATTCATATCAGCCCCAGCATTTT	CATSDSYQPQHF
TRBV19	TRBD1	TRBJ1-1	-	TGTGCCAGTAGTGACAGGGCGAACACTGAAGCTTTCTTT	CASSDRANTEAFF
TRBV6-2/TRBV6-3	TRBD2	TRBJ2-3	few	TGTGCCAGCAGTTACACTAGCGGGAGGCCAGATACGCAGTATTTT	CASSYTSGRPDTQYF
TRBV27	-	TRBJ1-1	-	TGTGCCAGCAGTTTTAGGATCCCACAGGCGAACACTGAAGCTTTCTTT	CASSFRIPQANTEAFF
TRBV12-3/TRBV12-4	-	TRBJ2-7	-	TGTGCCAGCAGGACGACAGAGTCCTACGAGCAGTACTTC	CASRTTESYEQYF
TRBV23-1	-	TRBJ1-4	-	TGCGCCAGCGGCATGCAGGGCGGGGGTGGTGAAAAACTGTTTTTT	CASGMQGGGGEKLFF
TRBV19	TRBD2	TRBJ2-5	-	TGTGCCAGTAAAGGGACTAGCGGTACACTCGAGACCCAGTACTTC	CASKGTSGTLETQYF
TRBV5-1	TRBD2	TRBJ2-5	-	TGCGCCAGCAGCCTCGGACTGGGAGGGGAGACCCAGTACTTC	CASSLGLGGETQYF
TRBV11-2	TRBD1	TRBJ2-5	-	TGTGCCAGCAGCACCCGACAGGGCCAAGAGACCCAGTACTTC	CASSTRQGQETQYF
TRBV24-1	-	TRBJ2-5	-	TGTGCCACCAGTGATCCTACAAGGGCGGGTGAGACCCAGTACTTC	CATSDPTRAGETQYF
TRBV12-5	-	TRBJ2-1	few	TGTGCTAGTGGTTTGTTTTCCGGGAGCGGGTTATACAATGAGCAGTTCTTC	CASGLFSGSGLYNEQFF
TRBV20-1	-	TRBJ2-7	-	TGCAGTGCTAGTGCCCCCGGTACGCTCTACGAGCAGTACTTC	CSASAPGTLYEQYF
TRBV7-3	-	TRBJ1-2	-	TGTGCCAGCAGCCTTAGCGGGGCGGGCGGCTACACCTTC	CASSLSGAGGYTF
TRBV5-1	-	TRBJ2-7	-	TGCGCCAGCAGCTTGCTCGCGGACGGGGACATGTCCTACGAGCAGTACTTC	CASSLLADGDMSYEQYF
TRBV30	-	TRBJ2-1	-	TGTGCCTGGAACCCGGGAGAGCAATACAATGAGCAGTTCTTC	CAWNPGEQYNEQFF
TRBV6-4	TRBD1	TRBJ2-1	-	TGTGCCAGCAGTTATGGACAGGGTAAGAGTGAGCAGTTCTTC	CASSYGQGKSEQFF
TRBV18	-	TRBJ1-5	-	TGTGCCAGCTCCCCCACAGTGTATAGCAATCAGCCCCAGCATTTT	CASSPTVYSNQPQHF